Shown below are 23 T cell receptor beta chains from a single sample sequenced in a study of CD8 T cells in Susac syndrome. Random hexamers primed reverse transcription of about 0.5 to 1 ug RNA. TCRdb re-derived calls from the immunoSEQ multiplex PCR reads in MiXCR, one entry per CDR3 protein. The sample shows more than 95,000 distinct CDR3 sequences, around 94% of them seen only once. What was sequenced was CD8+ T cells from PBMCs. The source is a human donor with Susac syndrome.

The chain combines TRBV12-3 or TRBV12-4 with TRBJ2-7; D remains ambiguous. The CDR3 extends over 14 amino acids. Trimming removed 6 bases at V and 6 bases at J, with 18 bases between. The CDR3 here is CASRNSVDVREQYF. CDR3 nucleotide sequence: TGTGCCAGCAGGAACTCGGTAGATGTCCGCGAGCAGTACTTC.

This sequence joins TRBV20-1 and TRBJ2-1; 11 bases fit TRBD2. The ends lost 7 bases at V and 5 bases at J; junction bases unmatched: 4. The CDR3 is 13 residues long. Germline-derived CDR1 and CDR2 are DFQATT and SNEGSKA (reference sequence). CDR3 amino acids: CSELAGDHNEQFF. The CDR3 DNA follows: TGCAGTGAACTAGCGGGGGACCACAATGAGCAGTTCTTC.

The CDR3 DNA sequence: TGTGCCAGCAGCCAAGGGACAGGGGCCCCCTACGAGCAGTACTTC. Encoded protein: CASSQGTGAPYEQYF. The chain carries TRBV3-1 and TRBJ2-7, with TRBD1 matching 9 bases. Germline V lookup: CDR1 LGHDT, CDR2 YNNKEL (reference sequence). Germline trimming cut 1 base from V and 2 bases from J; bases unmatched to any gene: 3. The CDR3 length is 15 residues.

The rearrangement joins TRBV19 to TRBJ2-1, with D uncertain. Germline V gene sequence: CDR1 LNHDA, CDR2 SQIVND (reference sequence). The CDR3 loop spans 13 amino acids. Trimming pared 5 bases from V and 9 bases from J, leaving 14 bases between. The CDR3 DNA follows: TGTGCCAGTAGTCCTAGGTCGGGTATTGAGCAGTTCTTC. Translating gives CASSPRSGIEQFF.

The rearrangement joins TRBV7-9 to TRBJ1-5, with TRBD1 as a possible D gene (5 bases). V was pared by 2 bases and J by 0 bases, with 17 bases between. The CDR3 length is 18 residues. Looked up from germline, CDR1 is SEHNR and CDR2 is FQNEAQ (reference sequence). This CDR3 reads CASSLSFAGDYSNQPQHF. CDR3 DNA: TGTGCCAGCAGCTTATCGTTTGCCGGGGACTATAGCAATCAGCCCCAGCATTTT.

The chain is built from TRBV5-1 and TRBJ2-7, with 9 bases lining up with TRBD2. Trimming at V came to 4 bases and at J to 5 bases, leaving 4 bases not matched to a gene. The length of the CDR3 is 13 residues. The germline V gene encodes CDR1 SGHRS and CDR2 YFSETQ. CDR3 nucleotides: TGCGCCAGCAGCGATGCTAGCGGGAACGAGCAGTACTTC. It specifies CASSDASGNEQYF.

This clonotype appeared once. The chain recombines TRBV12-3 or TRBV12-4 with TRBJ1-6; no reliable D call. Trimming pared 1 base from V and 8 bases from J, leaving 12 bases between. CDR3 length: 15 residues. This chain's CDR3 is CASSLVFEPDSPLHF. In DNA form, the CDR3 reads TGTGCCAGCAGTTTAGTCTTTGAACCCGATTCACCCCTCCACTTT.

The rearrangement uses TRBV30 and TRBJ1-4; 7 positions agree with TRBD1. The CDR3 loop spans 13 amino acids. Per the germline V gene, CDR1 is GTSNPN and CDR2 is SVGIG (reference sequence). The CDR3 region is CALTGIDNEKLFF. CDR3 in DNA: TGTGCTCTGACAGGGATCGATAATGAAAAACTGTTTTTT.

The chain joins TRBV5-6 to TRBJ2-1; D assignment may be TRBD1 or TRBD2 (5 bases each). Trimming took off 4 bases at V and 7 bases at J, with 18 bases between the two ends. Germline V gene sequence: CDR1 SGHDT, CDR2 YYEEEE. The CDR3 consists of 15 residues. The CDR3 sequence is CASSPSGQGLNEQFF. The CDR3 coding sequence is TGTGCCAGCAGCCCCTCGGGGCAGGGCCTTAATGAGCAGTTCTTC.

The CDR3 DNA sequence: TGTGCCAGCAGTCTACAGGGCACAGATACGCAGTATTTT. Translating gives CASSLQGTDTQYF. The rearrangement links TRBV12-3 or TRBV12-4 to TRBJ2-3, with TRBD1 as a possible D gene (5 bases). Deletions cut 5 bases from V and 1 base from J, with 7 bases between. This CDR3 is 13 amino acids long.

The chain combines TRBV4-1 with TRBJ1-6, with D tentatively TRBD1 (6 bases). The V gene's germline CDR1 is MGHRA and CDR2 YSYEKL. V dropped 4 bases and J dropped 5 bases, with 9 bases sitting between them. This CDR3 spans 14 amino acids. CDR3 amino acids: CASSPGQNNSPLHF. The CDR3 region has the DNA TGCGCCAGCAGCCCCGGACAGAATAATTCACCCCTCCACTTT.

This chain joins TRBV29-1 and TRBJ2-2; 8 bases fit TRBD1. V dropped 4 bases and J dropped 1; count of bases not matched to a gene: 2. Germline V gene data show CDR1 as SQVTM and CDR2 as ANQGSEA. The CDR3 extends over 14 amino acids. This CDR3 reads CSVAGGENTGELFF. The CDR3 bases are TGCAGCGTTGCAGGGGGCGAGAACACCGGGGAGCTGTTTTTT.

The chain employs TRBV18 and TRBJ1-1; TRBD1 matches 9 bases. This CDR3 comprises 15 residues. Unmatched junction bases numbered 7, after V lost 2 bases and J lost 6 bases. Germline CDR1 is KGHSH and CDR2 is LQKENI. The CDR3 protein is CASSPSGQGYAEAFF. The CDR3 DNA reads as TGTGCCAGCTCACCATCGGGACAGGGTTACGCTGAAGCTTTCTTT.

CDR3 in DNA: TGTGCCAGTAGTATTTCCGGGACAGGGATCAATGAGCAGTTCTTC. This encodes CASSISGTGINEQFF. V is TRBV19 and J is TRBJ2-1, with TRBD1 matching over 9 bases. Germline loops: CDR1 LNHDA, CDR2 SQIVND (reference sequence). With 3 bases clipped from V and 6 bases from J, the junction kept 6 bases outside the gene matches. The length of the CDR3 is 15 residues.

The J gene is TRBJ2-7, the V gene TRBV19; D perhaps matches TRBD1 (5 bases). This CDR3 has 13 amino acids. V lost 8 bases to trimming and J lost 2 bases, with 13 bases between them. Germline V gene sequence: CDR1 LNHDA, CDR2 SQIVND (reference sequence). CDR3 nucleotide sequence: TGTGCCAGTGGGGCAGGGCCAACCTACGAGCAGTACTTC. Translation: CASGAGPTYEQYF.

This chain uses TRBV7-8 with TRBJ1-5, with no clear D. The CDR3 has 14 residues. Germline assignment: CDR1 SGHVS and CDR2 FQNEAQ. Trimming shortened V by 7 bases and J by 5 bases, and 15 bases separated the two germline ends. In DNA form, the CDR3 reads TGTGCCAGCACCCGAGTGGTTGGACATCAGCCCCAGCATTTT. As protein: CASTRVVGHQPQHF.

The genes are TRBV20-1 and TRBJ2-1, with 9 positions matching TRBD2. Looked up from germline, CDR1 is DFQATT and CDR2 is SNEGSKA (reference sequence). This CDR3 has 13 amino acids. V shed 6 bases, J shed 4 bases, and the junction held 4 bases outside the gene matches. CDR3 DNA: TGCAGTGCCCCTAGCGGGGAGTACAATGAGCAGTTCTTC. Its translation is CSAPSGEYNEQFF.

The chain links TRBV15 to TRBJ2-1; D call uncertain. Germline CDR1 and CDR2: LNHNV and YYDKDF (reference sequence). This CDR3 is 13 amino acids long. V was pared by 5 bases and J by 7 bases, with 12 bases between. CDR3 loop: CATSRTGYNEQFF. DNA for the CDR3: TGTGCCACCAGCCGGACCGGTTATAATGAGCAGTTCTTC.

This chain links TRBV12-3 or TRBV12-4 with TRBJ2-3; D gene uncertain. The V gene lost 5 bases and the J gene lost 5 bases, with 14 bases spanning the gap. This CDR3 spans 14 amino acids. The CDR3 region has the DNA TGTGCCAGCAGTCCGACCAGAATCAGAGATACGCAGTATTTT. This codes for CASSPTRIRDTQYF.

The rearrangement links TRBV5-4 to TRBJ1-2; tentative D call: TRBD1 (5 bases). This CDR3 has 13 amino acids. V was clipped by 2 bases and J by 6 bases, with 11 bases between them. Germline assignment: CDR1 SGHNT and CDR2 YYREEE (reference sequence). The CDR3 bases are TGTGCCAGCAGCTTCGGGGGTGGGGATGGCTACACCTTC. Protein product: CASSFGGGDGYTF.

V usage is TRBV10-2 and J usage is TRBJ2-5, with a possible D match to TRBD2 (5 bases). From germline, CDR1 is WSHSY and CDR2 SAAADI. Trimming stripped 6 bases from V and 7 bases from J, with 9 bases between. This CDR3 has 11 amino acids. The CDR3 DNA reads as TGCGCCAGCAGCGTCAGCGGGACCCAGTACTTC. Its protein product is CASSVSGTQYF.

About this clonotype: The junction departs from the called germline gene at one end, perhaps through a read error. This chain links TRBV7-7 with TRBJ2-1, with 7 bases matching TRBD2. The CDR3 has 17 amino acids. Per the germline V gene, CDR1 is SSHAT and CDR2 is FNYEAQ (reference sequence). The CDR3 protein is CASSLSPAGEGHNEQFF. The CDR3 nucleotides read TGTGCTAGCAGCTTAAGTCCGGCGGGAGAAGGACACAATGAGCAGTTCTTC.

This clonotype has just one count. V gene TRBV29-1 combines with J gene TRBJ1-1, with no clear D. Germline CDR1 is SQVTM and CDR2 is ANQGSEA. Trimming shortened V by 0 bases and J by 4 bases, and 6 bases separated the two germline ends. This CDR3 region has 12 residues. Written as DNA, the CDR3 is TGCAGCGTTGAAGATCTAGGCACTGAAGCTTTCTTT. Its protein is CSVEDLGTEAFF.